The 29 T cell receptor beta chains presented below share a single source sample, sequenced in a study of T-cell memory formation after mild COVID-19. TCRdb reanalysed the 5' RACE reads using MiXCR and keeps one entry per CDR3 protein. The profile shows hundreds of thousands of distinct CDR3 sequences, approximately 14% of them singletons. The sequencing input was PBMCs or a T cell subset sorted from them (not recorded which). Receptors were obtained from a man younger than 35 who had mild COVID-19 (a few samples of this study predate the infection). Cell type and time point are not known.

This clonotype was seen only a few times. V usage is TRBV5-1 and J usage is TRBJ2-5; D not certain. V dropped 3 bases and J dropped 7 bases, with 16 bases sitting between them. The CDR3 is 14 residues long. The germline gives CDR1 SGHRS, CDR2 YFSETQ. CDR3 residues: CASSSLDGPRTQYF. The CDR3 DNA follows: TGCGCCAGCAGCTCACTGGACGGACCTCGGACCCAGTACTTC.

This clonotype has a handful of counts. J is TRBJ2-5 and V is TRBV7-9; 7 nucleotides line up with TRBD2. The CDR3 sequence is 13 residues long. V was clipped by 8 bases and J by 1 base; unmatched bases: 4. Germline values: CDR1 SEHNR, CDR2 FQNEAQ (reference sequence). CDR3 loop: CASGGGTQETQYF. The CDR3, as DNA: TGTGCCAGCGGGGGGGGTACCCAAGAGACCCAGTACTTC.

This clonotype was counted between two and nine times. This chain connects TRBV9 to TRBJ2-7, with D tentatively TRBD1 (5 bases). V lost 3 bases and J 6 bases, leaving 16 bases between the germline ends. The CDR3 totals 14 residues. Germline CDR1 SGDLS, CDR2 YYNGEE. Here the CDR3 reads CASSAQGTWAEQYF. DNA of the CDR3: TGTGCCAGCAGCGCCCAGGGAACATGGGCCGAGCAGTACTTC.

This clonotype was picked up a small number of times. This chain connects TRBV27 to TRBJ1-2; D possibly corresponds to TRBD1 (6 bases). Germline values: CDR1 MNHEY, CDR2 SMNVEV (reference sequence). The CDR3 sequence is 15 residues long. V lost 5 bases to trimming and J lost 1 base, with 14 bases between them. CDR3 DNA: TGTGCCAGCAGTGTAACCAGGGGATTTAACTATGGCTACACCTTC. It codes for CASSVTRGFNYGYTF.

This sequence joins TRBV9 and TRBJ2-5, with D perhaps matching TRBD2 (6 bases). CDR1 and CDR2 (germline): SGDLS, YYNGEE. The CDR3 length is 16 residues. Trimming shortened V by 1 base and J by 5 bases, and 18 bases separated the two germline ends. CDR3 nucleotides: TGTGCCAGCAGCGTAACCCCAGGCTTGGGGGGTGAGACCCAGTACTTC. Encoded protein: CASSVTPGLGGETQYF.

Only a few counts were recorded for this clonotype. The chain links TRBV6-2 or TRBV6-3 to TRBJ2-3; D possibly corresponds to TRBD1 (6 bases). Trimming pared 8 bases from V and 2 bases from J, leaving 17 bases between. This CDR3 has 15 amino acids. Germline CDR1 is MNHEY and CDR2 is SVGEGT. CDR3 residues: CASWGLAEDTDTQYF. In DNA, the CDR3 is TGTGCCAGCTGGGGGCTAGCCGAAGACACAGATACGCAGTATTTT.

This clonotype came up a few times. The chain joins TRBV27 to TRBJ2-7, with 8 bases lining up with TRBD1. Unmatched junction bases numbered 17, after V lost 7 bases and J lost 6 bases. CDR1 MNHEY and CDR2 SMNVEV come from the germline V gene (reference sequence). There are 16 residues in the CDR3. As DNA, the CDR3 is TGTGCCAGCATTGCGATGGACAGGGTGTCGTTTTCCGAGCAGTACGTC. This translates into CASIAMDRVSFSEQYV.

The rearrangement links TRBV7-9 to TRBJ1-2; D is perhaps TRBD1 (5 bases). CDR1 is SEHNR, CDR2 FQNEAQ, per germline (reference sequence). Trimming took 4 bases from V and 6 from J, leaving 15 bases between them. The CDR3 runs 14 residues. CDR3 DNA sequence: TGTGCCAGCAGCTCCGCCGAGGGGAGGGATGGCTACACCTTC. It is translated as CASSSAEGRDGYTF.

This clonotype came up many times. The chain links TRBV19 to TRBJ2-4; no clear D gene. CDR1 LNHDA and CDR2 SQIVND come from the germline V gene (reference sequence). With 8 bases removed from V and 5 bases from J, the gap between germline ends came to 16 bases. This CDR3 region has 14 residues. DNA for the CDR3: TGTGCCAGTCGTAGCCGTTTGAAGGAAAACATTCAGTACTTC. Protein sequence: CASRSRLKENIQYF. Combining the CDR3 with reference TRBV19 and TRBJ2-4 gives the whole variable domain DGGITQSPKYLFRKEGQNVTLSCEQNLNHDAMYWYRQDPGQGLRLIYYSQIVNDFQKGDIAEGYSVSREKKESFPLTVTSAQKNPTAFYLCASRSRLKENIQYFGAGTRLSVL.

This chain uses TRBV7-3 with TRBJ1-1, with D hard to call. CDR3 length: 14 amino acids. Looked up from germline, CDR1 is SGHTA and CDR2 is FQGTGA. The ends were cut back, 6 bases at V and 1 base at J, with 12 bases in the middle. DNA for the CDR3: TGTGCCAGCAGGCTGAAGATAGAGAACACTGAAGCTTTCTTT. This codes for CASRLKIENTEAFF.

This rearrangement joins TRBV24-1 to TRBJ2-1; TRBD2 aligns across 7 bases. The V and J ends lost 7 bases and 5 bases, in that order; junction bases with no gene match: 1. This CDR3 has 12 residues. CDR1 KGHDR and CDR2 SFDVKD come from the germline V gene. This CDR3 is CATSGGNNEQFF. As DNA, the CDR3 is TGTGCCACCAGCGGGGGGAACAATGAGCAGTTCTTC.

V usage is TRBV2 and J usage is TRBJ1-5; possibly TRBD1 for D (5 bases). V gave up 3 bases and J gave up 0 bases, with 12 bases separating them. There are 16 residues in the CDR3. Germline V CDR1 and CDR2: SNHLY, FYNNEI. The CDR3, as DNA: TGTGCCAGCAGTGAGACAGTCGATTATAGCAATCAGCCCCAGCATTTT. It yields the protein CASSETVDYSNQPQHF.

There are many counts of this clonotype. The rearrangement links TRBV5-1 to TRBJ2-3; a weak D match, TRBD1 (5 bases). V lost 0 bases and J lost 1, with 12 bases in between. This CDR3 spans 16 amino acids. Per germline, CDR1 SGHRS and CDR2 YFSETQ. CDR3 bases: TGCGCCAGCAGCTTGGCCCCTCAGGGCGGCACAGATACGCAGTATTTT. This encodes CASSLAPQGGTDTQYF.

This clonotype was detected a few times. V is TRBV12-3 or TRBV12-4 and J is TRBJ1-4; D might be TRBD1 (6 bases). The ends were cut back, 6 bases at V and 0 bases at J, with 11 bases in the middle. The CDR3 spans 15 residues. The CDR3 coding sequence is TGTGCCAGCAGACTCCAGGGGACAACTAATGAAAAACTGTTTTTT. This codes for CASRLQGTTNEKLFF.

At least ten counts were recorded for this clonotype. An end of the junction differs from the germline gene, which may be a read error. The chain joins TRBV5-1 to TRBJ2-3; 9 nucleotides line up with TRBD2. Germline-derived CDR1 and CDR2 are SGHRS and YFSETQ. This CDR3 comprises 13 residues. Written as DNA, the CDR3 is TGTGCCAGCAGCCTAGCGGGGTCAGATACGCAGTATTTT. Its translation is CASSLAGSDTQYF.

The chain is built from TRBV7-8 and TRBJ2-7; 7 bases are a match to TRBD1. CDR3 length: 15 amino acids. Unmatched junction bases numbered 11, after V lost 5 bases and J lost 4 bases. Germline V CDR1 and CDR2: SGHVS, FQNEAQ. CDR3 bases: TGTGCCAGCAGCAAACGACAGGGATACGGTTACGAGCAGTACTTC. Translating it yields CASSKRQGYGYEQYF.

The table lists this clonotype with a few counts. V gene TRBV20-1 combines with J gene TRBJ2-5; tentatively, D is TRBD2 (6 bases). With 7 bases removed from V and 2 bases from J, the gap between germline ends came to 20 bases. This CDR3 spans 15 amino acids. Germline CDR1 DFQATT, CDR2 SNEGSKA (reference sequence). The CDR3 nucleotides are TGCAGTGGTCCCCTAGCGCCGGCGGGGCAAGAGACCCAGTACTTC. Encoded protein: CSGPLAPAGQETQYF.

This clonotype was found a few times. The chain couples TRBV9 to TRBJ2-1; D ambiguous. V shed 2 bases and J shed 9 bases, with 6 bases lying between them. CDR1 SGDLS and CDR2 YYNGEE come from the germline V gene. The CDR3 is 11 amino acids. CDR3 in amino acids: CASSVHGEQFF. The CDR3 DNA is TGTGCCAGCAGCGTCCATGGTGAGCAGTTCTTC.

This clonotype was observed many times. The V and J genes are TRBV7-2 and TRBJ2-7; 7 bases are a match to TRBD2. V shed 2 bases, J shed 3 bases, and the junction held 1 base outside the gene matches. This CDR3 contains 13 residues. Germline CDR1 SGHTA, CDR2 FQGNSA. For the CDR3, the DNA is TGTGCCAGCAGCTTAAGGACTAGCTACGAGCAGTACGTC. It yields the protein CASSLRTSYEQYV.

This clonotype was counted only a few times. This chain connects TRBV7-9 to TRBJ2-5, with D maybe TRBD1 (5 bases). CDR3 length: 14 amino acids. CDR1 is SEHNR, CDR2 FQNEAQ, per germline (reference sequence). Trimming shortened V by 2 bases and J by 4 bases, and 11 bases separated the two germline ends. The CDR3 DNA sequence: TGTGCCAGCAGCTTATTGCAGGGTTTAGAGACCCAGTACTTC. Protein: CASSLLQGLETQYF.

This clonotype was picked up many times. J is TRBJ2-2 and V is TRBV3-1; TRBD1 matches at 7 bases. After removal of 1 base from V and 6 bases from J, the junction contained 2 bases not matched to a gene. Germline values: CDR1 LGHDT, CDR2 YNNKEL (reference sequence). There are 14 residues in the CDR3. CDR3: CASSQGGGPGELFF. In DNA, the CDR3 is TGTGCCAGCAGCCAAGGAGGGGGCCCCGGGGAGCTGTTTTTT.

The chain uses TRBV28 and TRBJ1-2; TRBD1 is a possible D gene (5 bases). Trimming removed 11 bases from V and 1 base from J, with 14 bases in between. The CDR3 has 13 residues. CDR1 is MDHEN and CDR2 is SYDVKM in the germline V gene. Written as DNA, the CDR3 is TGTGCCGTACCGGGACGGGATAACTATGGCTACACCTTC. This codes for CAVPGRDNYGYTF.

This clonotype was counted many times. The genes are TRBV5-1 and TRBJ2-5; TRBD1 matches at 9 bases. Germline V lookup: CDR1 SGHRS, CDR2 YFSETQ. The CDR3 sequence is 14 residues long. The trim removed 0 bases at V and 3 bases at J, leaving 0 bases unmatched. The CDR3 coding sequence is TGCGCCAGCAGCTTGGGACAGGGGGAAGAGACCCAGTACTTC. It codes for CASSLGQGEETQYF.

Ten or more counts support this clonotype. The CDR3 loop is CASSFSGYGYTF. CDR3 nucleotides: TGTGCCAGCAGCTTCTCCGGCTATGGCTACACCTTC. V is TRBV12-3 or TRBV12-4 and J is TRBJ1-2; unclear D gene. V was clipped by 6 bases and J by 4 bases, with 9 bases between them. The CDR3 is 12 residues long.

V gene TRBV19 combines with J gene TRBJ2-5; 9 bases are shared with TRBD1. Per the germline V gene, CDR1 is LNHDA and CDR2 is SQIVND (reference sequence). V lost 4 bases, J lost 5 bases, and 5 bases stayed unmatched. The CDR3 sequence is 14 residues long. The CDR3 coding sequence is TGTGCCAGTAGTACCAACAGGGGGCGGGAGACCCAGTACTTC. Translated, it gives CASSTNRGRETQYF.

This clonotype has just a few counts. The V call is TRBV6-5, the J call TRBJ1-5, with D possibly being TRBD1 (5 bases). CDR3 length equals 15 residues. V shed 6 bases and J shed 7 bases, with 19 bases lying between them. Germline CDR1 reads MNHEY; CDR2 reads SVGAGI. The CDR3 region is CASRPSRVIDQPQHF. CDR3 nucleotide sequence: TGTGCCAGCAGACCCTCCAGGGTTATCGACCAGCCCCAGCATTTT.

The chain links TRBV14 to TRBJ2-7; D uncertain. Looked up from germline, CDR1 is SGHDN and CDR2 is FVKESK. Trimming took 1 base from V and 3 from J, leaving 16 bases between them. The CDR3 runs 16 residues. CDR3 DNA sequence: TGTGCCAGCAGCCAAGTCCCGGGTAAGGGTATCTACGAGCAGTACTTC. Its translation: CASSQVPGKGIYEQYF. Drawing the rest from reference TRBV14 and TRBJ2-7, the complete variable domain is EAGVTQFPSHSVIEKGQTVTLRCDPISGHDNLYWYRRVMGKEIKFLLHFVKESKQDESGMPNNRFLAERTGGTYSTLKVQPAELEDSGVYFCASSQVPGKGIYEQYFGPGTRLTVT.

V and J are TRBV6-2 or TRBV6-3 and TRBJ2-7; 12 positions agree with TRBD1. V trimming: 10 bases; J trimming: 12 bases; junction bases outside the gene matches: 13. CDR1 MNHEY and CDR2 SVGEGT come from the germline V gene. The CDR3 covers 13 residues. CDR3 nucleotides: TGTGCCACCCTACAGGGACAGGGGGCCGCACGGTACTTC. This gives the protein CATLQGQGAARYF.

The chain uses TRBV5-5 and TRBJ1-5; 7 positions match TRBD1. V gave up 4 bases and J gave up 0 bases; unmatched junction bases: 7. The CDR3 length is 16 residues. Per germline, CDR1 SGHKS and CDR2 YYEKEE (reference sequence). The CDR3 loop reads CASSRTTGYSNQPQHF. The DNA for the CDR3 is TGTGCCAGCAGCCGGACGACAGGGTATAGCAATCAGCCCCAGCATTTT.